These 15 T cell receptor beta chains share one sample of origin, sequenced in a study of shared clonotypes between healthy human individuals. Sequencing was performed with immunoSEQ multiplex PCR; in TCRdb, only in-frame clones are kept and a portion is missing. The sample holds 1.5 million to 1.9 million clones; 95% to 99% are singletons and the top ten take around 0.45%. Source material: naive CD4+ T cells sorted from blood. Specified subset: CD45RA+ positively selected. The receptors were sampled from a man between 25 and 39 years old in good health.

The chain is built from TRBV18 and TRBJ2-1; D unresolved. In germline, CDR1 is KGHSH, CDR2 LQKENI. The V gene lost 3 bases and the J gene lost 1 base, with 16 bases spanning the gap. The CDR3 is 17 amino acids. The DNA of the CDR3 is TGTGCCAGCTCACCTTTGCACAGCCCAACTTCCTACAATGAGCAGTTCTTC. Encoded protein: CASSPLHSPTSYNEQFF.

The table lists this clone with a count of one. The rearrangement uses TRBV28 and TRBJ2-4, with D perhaps assigned TRBD1 or TRBD2 (5 bases each). Germline loops: CDR1 MDHEN, CDR2 SYDVKM. V was cut by 5 bases and J by 14 bases, with 16 bases left in between. The length of the CDR3 is 12 residues. Here the CDR3 reads CASSGDGRHKYF. The CDR3 region has the DNA TGTGCCAGCAGTGGGGACGGGCGGCACAAGTACTTC.

V is TRBV28 and J is TRBJ2-7, with D possibly being TRBD1 or TRBD2 (5 bases each). Trimming removed 7 bases at V and 3 bases at J, with 13 bases between. The CDR3 is 13 amino acids. CDR1 is MDHEN and CDR2 is SYDVKM in the germline V gene. The CDR3 bases are TGTGCCAGCACCTTGGTGGGGGACTACGAGCAGTACTTC. Amino acid sequence: CASTLVGDYEQYF.

The V and J genes are TRBV7-6 and TRBJ2-1; D may correspond to TRBD1 or TRBD2 (6 bases each). The V gene's germline CDR1 is SGHVS and CDR2 FNYEAQ. Trimming removed 2 bases at V and 0 bases at J, with 11 bases between. The CDR3 has 16 residues. CDR3 protein: CASSLRGVSSYNEQFF. CDR3 bases: TGTGCCAGCAGCTTAAGGGGGGTGAGCTCCTACAATGAGCAGTTCTTC.

In the case of this clone: This sample includes further DNA sequences coding for the same CDR3. This chain's CDR3 is CASSLGRTGGTDTQYF. The CDR3 nucleotides read TGTGCCAGCAGCTTAGGTAGGACAGGGGGCACAGATACGCAGTATTTT. This sequence joins TRBV7-9 and TRBJ2-3; TRBD1 matches at 9 bases. The germline V gene has CDR1 SEHNR and CDR2 FQNEAQ (reference sequence). The CDR3 runs to 16 residues. V lost 1 base to trimming and J lost 1 base; unmatched junction nucleotides: 3. Based on the CDR3 plus reference TRBV7-9 and TRBJ2-3, the full variable domain is DTGVSQNPRHKITKRGQNVTFRCDPISEHNRLYWYRQTLGQGPEFLTYFQNEAQLEKSRLLSDRFSAERPKGSFSTLEIQRTEQGDSAMYLCASSLGRTGGTDTQYFGPGTRLTVL.

The J gene is TRBJ2-3, the V gene TRBV28, with D possibly TRBD2 on 6 matching bases. The CDR3 contains 16 residues. CDR1 and CDR2 (germline): MDHEN, SYDVKM. The germline V and J ends were trimmed by 4 bases and 1 base, with 15 bases remaining between them. This chain's CDR3 is CASSSPGGVGTDTQYF. CDR3 coding DNA: TGTGCCAGCAGTTCCCCTGGCGGGGTCGGCACAGATACGCAGTATTTT. Complete variable domain (other parts from reference TRBV28 and TRBJ2-3): DVKVTQSSRYLVKRTGEKVFLECVQDMDHENMFWYRQDPGLGLRLIYFSYDVKMKEKGDIPEGYSVSREKKERFSLILESASTNQTSMYLCASSSPGGVGTDTQYFGPGTRLTVL.

This chain connects TRBV6-1 to TRBJ2-3; D not certain. The germline V gene encodes CDR1 MNHNS and CDR2 SASEGT. The CDR3 has 15 amino acids. Trimming shortened V by 7 bases and J by 5 bases, and 19 bases separated the two germline ends. In DNA, the CDR3 is TGTGCCAGCAATGGGGTAGCTCCAAAAGGAGATACGCAGTATTTT. Translating gives CASNGVAPKGDTQYF.

This clone is a singleton in its sample. Other DNA variants within this sample encode the same CDR3. The rearrangement links TRBV14 to TRBJ2-1; TRBD2 agrees at 12 bases. V trimming: 1 base; J trimming: 9 bases; junction bases outside the gene matches: 4. CDR1 SGHDN and CDR2 FVKESK come from the germline V gene. The CDR3 is 15 residues long. Here the CDR3 reads CASSQGLAGVGEQFF. DNA for the CDR3: TGTGCCAGCAGCCAAGGACTAGCGGGAGTCGGTGAGCAGTTCTTC.

The rearrangement uses TRBV7-9 and TRBJ2-7; D remains unclear. The germline gives CDR1 SEHNR, CDR2 FQNEAQ (reference sequence). V was trimmed by 2 bases and J by 0 bases, leaving 8 bases between them. The CDR3 has 14 amino acids. CDR3 residues: CASSLTVSSYEQYF. CDR3 nucleotide sequence: TGTGCCAGCAGCTTAACGGTGAGCTCCTACGAGCAGTACTTC. The variable domain in full, with the rest retrieved from reference TRBV7-9 and TRBJ2-7, is DTGVSQNPRHKITKRGQNVTFRCDPISEHNRLYWYRQTLGQGPEFLTYFQNEAQLEKSRLLSDRFSAERPKGSFSTLEIQRTEQGDSAMYLCASSLTVSSYEQYFGPGTRLTVT.

The genes are TRBV7-9 and TRBJ2-4; TRBD2 matches at 7 bases. V gave up 2 bases and J gave up 3 bases; unmatched junction bases: 7. Germline V lookup: CDR1 SEHNR, CDR2 FQNEAQ (reference sequence). This CDR3 is built from 16 residues. This CDR3 reads CASSLLGGEGKNIQYF. In DNA form, the CDR3 reads TGTGCCAGCAGCTTATTGGGTGGGGAGGGCAAAAACATTCAGTACTTC.

This chain uses TRBV18 with TRBJ2-1; 8 bases map to TRBD2. J gave up 9 bases and V 6 bases, and 16 bases lay outside the gene matches. The CDR3 sequence is 16 residues long. Looked up from germline, CDR1 is KGHSH and CDR2 is LQKENI. The CDR3 nucleotides read TGTGCCAGCTCGGAGAGTCCGGGACTAGTCATCGCTGAGCAGTTCTTC. The encoded protein is CASSESPGLVIAEQFF.

Remarks on this clone: Distinct nucleotide sequences in the sample also encode this CDR3. This rearrangement joins TRBV19 to TRBJ1-1; D is unclear. Trimming shortened V by 5 bases and J by 1 base, and 8 bases separated the two germline ends. Germline V gene lookup returns CDR1 LNHDA and CDR2 SQIVND (reference sequence). This CDR3 comprises 13 residues. The CDR3 region has the DNA TGTGCCAGTAGTTCCCGGGGGAACACTGAAGCTTTCTTT. Translation: CASSSRGNTEAFF.

The rearrangement links TRBV7-9 to TRBJ2-2; no firm D call. V was clipped by 1 base and J by 7 bases, with 10 bases between them. The CDR3 is 14 amino acids. Germline values: CDR1 SEHNR, CDR2 FQNEAQ (reference sequence). The CDR3 protein is CASSLVPTGGELFF. DNA of the CDR3: TGTGCCAGCAGCTTAGTTCCGACGGGCGGGGAGCTGTTTTTT.

This rearrangement joins TRBV5-8 to TRBJ1-2; 7 bases line up with TRBD1. J gave up 6 bases and V 2 bases, and 4 bases lay outside the gene matches. The CDR3 has 13 amino acids. Germline V gene data show CDR1 as SGHTS and CDR2 as YDEGEE. Written as DNA, the CDR3 is TGTGCCAGCAGCTTCGGGACAGTGAATGGCTACACCTTC. It is translated as CASSFGTVNGYTF.

This clone was observed a single time. At one end, the junction sequence differs from germline, possibly due to a read error. J is TRBJ2-6 and V is TRBV6-1; the D gene is possibly TRBD1 (5 bases). Germline V gene sequence: CDR1 MNHNS, CDR2 SASEGT. There are 13 residues in the CDR3. For the CDR3, the DNA is TGTGCCTGCAGGGTTTGGGGGGCCAACGTCCTGACTTTC. Its protein product is CACRVWGANVLTF.